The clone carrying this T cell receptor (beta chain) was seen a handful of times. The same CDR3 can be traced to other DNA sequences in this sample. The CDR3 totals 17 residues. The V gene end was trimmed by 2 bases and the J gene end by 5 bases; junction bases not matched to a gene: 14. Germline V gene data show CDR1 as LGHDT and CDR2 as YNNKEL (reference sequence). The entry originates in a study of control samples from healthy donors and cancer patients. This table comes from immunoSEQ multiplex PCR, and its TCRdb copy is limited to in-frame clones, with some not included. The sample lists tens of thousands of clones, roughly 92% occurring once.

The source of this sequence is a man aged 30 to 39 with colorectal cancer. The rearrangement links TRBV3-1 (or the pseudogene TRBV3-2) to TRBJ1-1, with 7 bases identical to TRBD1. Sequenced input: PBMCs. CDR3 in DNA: TGTGCCAGCAGCCAAATTTGGAGGGGGCGGGTTGGGACTGAAGCTTTCTTT. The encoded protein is CASSQIWRGRVGTEAFF.